These 27 T cell receptor beta chains originate from one sample sequenced in a study of T-cell memory formation after mild COVID-19. TCRdb processed the 5' RACE reads anew with MiXCR; each CDR3 protein has one entry. The table has about 400,000 distinct CDR3 sequences, more than 20% seen once. The sequenced sample was PBMCs or a T cell subset sorted from them (not recorded which). The receptors were sampled from an adult woman who had mild COVID-19 (a few samples of this study predate the infection). Cell type and time point are not known.

This clonotype is a singleton in its sample. The V call is TRBV29-1, the J call TRBJ2-5; weak D call: TRBD1 (5 bases). The germline CDR1 and CDR2 sequences are SQVTM and ANQGSEA. CDR3 length equals 13 residues. Trimming pared 4 bases from V and 5 bases from J, leaving 14 bases between. The CDR3 nucleotides read TGCAGCGTTGGAAGGACAAGCCAGGAGACCCAGTACTTC. Protein product: CSVGRTSQETQYF.

This chain joins TRBV6-5 and TRBJ2-1; D is perhaps TRBD1 (5 bases). CDR1 MNHEY and CDR2 SVGAGI come from the germline V gene. The CDR3 has 14 residues. V lost 1 base and J 9 bases, leaving 13 bases between the germline ends. In nucleotides, the CDR3 is TGTGCCAGCAGTTACTTCAAAACAAGGGGTGAGCAGTTCTTC. It yields the protein CASSYFKTRGEQFF.

This clonotype was recorded a few times. CDR3 in DNA: TGTGCCAGCAGTCTCGGGACAGGGGGCGGGGGACAGTACTTC. Amino acids: CASSLGTGGGGQYF. The chain joins TRBV12-3 or TRBV12-4 to TRBJ2-7; 12 bases are a match to TRBD1. V lost 5 bases and J lost 10; bases outside the gene matches: 9. The CDR3 spans 14 residues.

The V call is TRBV3-1, the J call TRBJ2-5, with D uncertain. V lost 0 bases to trimming and J lost 5 bases, with 13 bases between them. The CDR3 runs to 15 residues. Germline V gene lookup returns CDR1 LGHDT and CDR2 YNNKEL (reference sequence). CDR3 sequence (DNA): TGTGCCAGCAGCCAAGATGCTAGTATCGTGGAGACCCAGTACTTC. Translated: CASSQDASIVETQYF.

CDR3 DNA: TGTGCCTGGACCCAAGGGGAGACCCAATTGAACACTGAAGCTTTCTTT. Its protein is CAWTQGETQLNTEAFF. The chain uses TRBV30 and TRBJ1-1; a weak D match, TRBD1 (5 bases). The CDR3 consists of 16 residues. Trimming stripped 4 bases from V and 0 bases from J, with 18 bases between. Germline V lookup: CDR1 GTSNPN, CDR2 SVGIG (reference sequence). The variable domain in full, with the rest retrieved from reference TRBV30 and TRBJ1-1, is SQTIHQWPATLVQPVGSPLSLECTVEGTSNPNLYWYRQAAGRGLQLLFYSVGIGQISSEVPQNLSASRPQDRQFILSSKKLLLSDSGFYLCAWTQGETQLNTEAFFGQGTRLTVV.

This chain uses TRBV7-3 with TRBJ2-1, with D unclear. Trimming removed 6 bases at V and 7 bases at J, with 7 bases between. The CDR3 spans 11 residues. The germline V gene has CDR1 SGHTA and CDR2 FQGTGA. CDR3 amino acids: CASSSMNEQFF. The CDR3 bases are TGTGCCAGCAGTTCGATGAATGAGCAGTTCTTC.

This clonotype was detected a few times. V usage is TRBV3-1 and J usage is TRBJ2-5; the D is unclear. Germline V gene lookup returns CDR1 LGHDT and CDR2 YNNKEL (reference sequence). CDR3 length equals 14 residues. Between the trimmed V and J ends, which lost 3 bases and 2 bases, there was a span of 10 bases. The CDR3 here is CASSQVTFQETQYF. DNA for the CDR3: TGTGCCAGCAGCCAGGTTACTTTTCAAGAGACCCAGTACTTC.

The sample holds one count of this clonotype. The rearrangement uses TRBV5-1 and TRBJ2-1, with 7 nucleotides matching TRBD2. The CDR3 totals 16 residues. The germline V gene has CDR1 SGHRS and CDR2 YFSETQ. V shed 4 bases, J shed 4 bases, and the junction held 11 bases outside the gene matches. The CDR3 is CASSPGRAGPYNEQFF. In nucleotides, the CDR3 is TGCGCCAGCAGCCCAGGGAGGGCAGGGCCTTACAATGAGCAGTTCTTC. Full variable domain (rest looked up from reference TRBV5-1 and TRBJ2-1): KAGVTQTPRYLIKTRGQQVTLSCSPISGHRSVSWYQQTPGQGLQFLFEYFSETQRNKGNFPGRFSGRQFSNSRSEMNVSTLELGDSALYLCASSPGRAGPYNEQFFGPGTRLTVL.

This rearrangement joins TRBV9 to TRBJ1-2; 9 bases line up with TRBD1. The V segment lost 1 base and the J segment 1 base; nucleotides outside the gene matches: 5. The CDR3 is made up of 16 amino acids. Germline V gene sequence: CDR1 SGDLS, CDR2 YYNGEE. Here the CDR3 reads CASSVTWTGDNYGYTF. CDR3 sequence (DNA): TGTGCCAGCAGCGTAACCTGGACAGGGGATAACTATGGCTACACCTTC.

A single count supports this clonotype. This sequence joins TRBV27 and TRBJ1-2; TRBD1 might be the D (5 bases). The length of the CDR3 is 14 residues. Germline values: CDR1 MNHEY, CDR2 SMNVEV (reference sequence). Trimming pared 6 bases from V and 5 bases from J, leaving 16 bases between. CDR3 in DNA: TGTGCCAGCAGATCAGGGCTCTCAGGGTATGGCTACACCTTC. It specifies CASRSGLSGYGYTF.

This clonotype turned up a few times. This chain connects TRBV30 to TRBJ2-5; 11 bases match TRBD2. Per the germline V gene, CDR1 is GTSNPN and CDR2 is SVGIG (reference sequence). This CDR3 has 16 residues. V shed 2 bases, J shed 9 bases, and the junction held 14 bases outside the gene matches. For the CDR3, the DNA is TGTGCCTGGAGTCTGGGACTAGCGGCGCCGGACGGGGCCCAGTACTTC. Residues: CAWSLGLAAPDGAQYF.

The genes are TRBV29-1 and TRBJ2-5; D ambiguous. CDR1 is SQVTM, CDR2 ANQGSEA, per germline. V was clipped by 3 bases and J by 7 bases, with 15 bases between them. This CDR3 has 13 amino acids. CDR3 sequence: CSVDREVGWTQYF. CDR3 coding DNA: TGCAGCGTTGACCGTGAAGTAGGATGGACCCAGTACTTC.

This clonotype was counted only a few times. The chain employs TRBV14 and TRBJ2-3; perhaps TRBD1 as D (6 bases). Germline V lookup: CDR1 SGHDN, CDR2 FVKESK. The CDR3 extends over 17 amino acids. Trimming shortened V by 0 bases and J by 0 bases, and 13 bases separated the two germline ends. DNA for the CDR3: TGTGCCAGCAGCCAAGATCGCGAGGGGGAAAGCACAGATACGCAGTATTTT. It yields the protein CASSQDREGESTDTQYF.

The chain carries TRBV12-3 or TRBV12-4 and TRBJ2-2; 8 bases match TRBD2. V shed 3 bases and J 5 bases; nucleotides not matched to a gene: 5. The CDR3 has 15 amino acids. The CDR3 DNA reads as TGTGCCAGCAGTTTGGGACTAGTCGGGACCGGGGAGCTGTTTTTT. Protein: CASSLGLVGTGELFF.

This chain joins TRBV7-9 and TRBJ1-1; D remains ambiguous. V lost 8 bases to trimming and J lost 1 base, with 8 bases between them. Per germline, CDR1 SEHNR and CDR2 FQNEAQ (reference sequence). The CDR3 extends over 12 amino acids. CDR3 sequence reads: CASRMGNTEAFF. As DNA, the CDR3 is TGTGCCAGCCGGATGGGGAACACTGAAGCTTTCTTT.

This chain links TRBV5-1 with TRBJ1-1; 11 bases map to TRBD1. CDR3 length: 13 amino acids. Looked up from germline, CDR1 is SGHRS and CDR2 is YFSETQ. Unmatched junction bases numbered 8, after V lost 4 bases and J lost 12 bases. In nucleotides, the CDR3 is TGCGCCAGCAGCCTGGGACAGGGGGACAGGCCTTTCTTT. It codes for CASSLGQGDRPFF.

This chain links TRBV29-1 with TRBJ1-1; D not certain. V was clipped by 3 bases and J by 7 bases, with 6 bases between them. The CDR3 contains 10 residues. The germline V gene has CDR1 SQVTM and CDR2 ANQGSEA. This CDR3 reads CSVDFNEAFF. CDR3 nucleotides: TGCAGCGTTGACTTTAATGAAGCTTTCTTT. Filled out from reference TRBV29-1 and TRBJ1-1, the complete variable domain reads SAVISQKPSRDICQRGTSLTIQCQVDSQVTMMFWYRQQPGQSLTLIATANQGSEATYESGFVIDKFPISRPNLTFSTLTVSNMSPEDSSIYLCSVDFNEAFFGQGTRLTVV.

The V and J genes are TRBV9 and TRBJ2-1; the D gene is possibly TRBD2 (7 bases). The V gene lost 4 bases and the J gene lost 0 bases, with 14 bases spanning the gap. The CDR3 has 16 amino acids. Germline CDR1 reads SGDLS; CDR2 reads YYNGEE. CDR3 coding DNA: TGTGCCAGCAGCCCGGGGGGCTCCAGCTCCTACAATGAGCAGTTCTTC. This encodes CASSPGGSSSYNEQFF.

The chain has TRBV7-6 and TRBJ2-5; TRBD2 aligns across 9 bases. Germline CDR1 SGHVS, CDR2 FNYEAQ. The CDR3 sequence is 15 residues long. V was clipped by 4 bases and J by 1 base; unmatched bases: 4. The DNA for the CDR3 is TGTGCCAGCAGCTGGGCTAGCGGGGTCCAAGAGACCCAGTACTTC. This gives the protein CASSWASGVQETQYF.

The genes are TRBV24-1 and TRBJ1-1, with 7 bases matching TRBD1. Germline lookup yields CDR1 KGHDR and CDR2 SFDVKD. V lost 2 bases to trimming and J lost 6 bases; unmatched junction nucleotides: 5. The CDR3 sequence is 14 residues long. CDR3 sequence (DNA): TGTGCCACCAGTGATTCGGGACAGTCGGCTGAAGCTTTCTTT. Residues: CATSDSGQSAEAFF.

This clonotype showed up just a few times. The J gene is TRBJ2-7, the V gene TRBV20-1; D is undetermined. The CDR3 contains 15 residues. V was shortened by 6 bases and J by 4 bases, with 22 bases between the two germline ends. Germline values: CDR1 DFQATT, CDR2 SNEGSKA (reference sequence). Here the CDR3 DNA reads TGCAGTGCCCGACTTGCGACCCTAAATCCTTACGAGCAGTACTTC. Its protein is CSARLATLNPYEQYF.

In its sample, this clonotype was seen a few times. The rearrangement uses TRBV6-1 and TRBJ1-2, with D unresolved. Germline V gene lookup returns CDR1 MNHNS and CDR2 SASEGT. Trimming took off 9 bases at V and 4 bases at J, with 15 bases between the two ends. This CDR3 region has 13 residues. DNA for the CDR3: TGTGCCAGACGCGAGGCCGGCGGCTATGGCTACACCTTC. Residues: CARREAGGYGYTF.

This clonotype was observed a few times. This sequence joins TRBV12-3 or TRBV12-4 and TRBJ1-1; D is unclear. There are 14 residues in the CDR3. Trimming removed 5 bases from V and 1 base from J, with 11 bases in between. The DNA of the CDR3 is TGTGCCAGCAGTACGTGGACGGAGAACACTGAAGCTTTCTTT. As protein: CASSTWTENTEAFF.

This chain links TRBV5-1 with TRBJ2-7; 11 bases are shared with TRBD2. After removal of 4 bases from V and 2 bases from J, the junction contained 11 bases not matched to a gene. CDR1 SGHRS and CDR2 YFSETQ come from the germline V gene. The CDR3 runs to 17 residues. This CDR3 reads CASSIFWTSGSPYEQYF. The CDR3 DNA is TGCGCCAGCAGCATATTCTGGACTAGCGGGTCCCCCTACGAGCAGTACTTC.

This clonotype was recorded many times. The V gene is TRBV12-3 or TRBV12-4, the J gene TRBJ2-3; D possibly matches TRBD1 or TRBD2 (6 bases each). The CDR3 runs 13 residues. Trimming removed 4 bases at V and 6 bases at J, with 11 bases between. CDR3 in DNA: TGTGCCAGCAGTTGGGGGGCGACGGATACGCAGTATTTT. Residues: CASSWGATDTQYF.

This clonotype has at least ten counts. V is TRBV20-1 and J is TRBJ2-7, with D maybe TRBD1 (5 bases). The CDR3 sequence is 11 residues long. The germline gives CDR1 DFQATT, CDR2 SNEGSKA (reference sequence). The germline V and J ends were trimmed by 6 bases and 0 bases, with 6 bases remaining between them. CDR3 protein: CSARDSYEQYF. The CDR3 coding sequence is TGCAGTGCCAGGGACTCCTACGAGCAGTACTTC.

The rearrangement links TRBV24-1 to TRBJ2-6; D call uncertain. Deletions cut 9 bases from V and 0 bases from J, with 17 bases between. Germline loops: CDR1 KGHDR, CDR2 SFDVKD. CDR3 length: 17 amino acids. In DNA form, the CDR3 reads TGTGCCACCGTCACCCCCCGACGGAGCTCTGGGGCCAACGTCCTGACTTTC. Translated, it gives CATVTPRRSSGANVLTF.